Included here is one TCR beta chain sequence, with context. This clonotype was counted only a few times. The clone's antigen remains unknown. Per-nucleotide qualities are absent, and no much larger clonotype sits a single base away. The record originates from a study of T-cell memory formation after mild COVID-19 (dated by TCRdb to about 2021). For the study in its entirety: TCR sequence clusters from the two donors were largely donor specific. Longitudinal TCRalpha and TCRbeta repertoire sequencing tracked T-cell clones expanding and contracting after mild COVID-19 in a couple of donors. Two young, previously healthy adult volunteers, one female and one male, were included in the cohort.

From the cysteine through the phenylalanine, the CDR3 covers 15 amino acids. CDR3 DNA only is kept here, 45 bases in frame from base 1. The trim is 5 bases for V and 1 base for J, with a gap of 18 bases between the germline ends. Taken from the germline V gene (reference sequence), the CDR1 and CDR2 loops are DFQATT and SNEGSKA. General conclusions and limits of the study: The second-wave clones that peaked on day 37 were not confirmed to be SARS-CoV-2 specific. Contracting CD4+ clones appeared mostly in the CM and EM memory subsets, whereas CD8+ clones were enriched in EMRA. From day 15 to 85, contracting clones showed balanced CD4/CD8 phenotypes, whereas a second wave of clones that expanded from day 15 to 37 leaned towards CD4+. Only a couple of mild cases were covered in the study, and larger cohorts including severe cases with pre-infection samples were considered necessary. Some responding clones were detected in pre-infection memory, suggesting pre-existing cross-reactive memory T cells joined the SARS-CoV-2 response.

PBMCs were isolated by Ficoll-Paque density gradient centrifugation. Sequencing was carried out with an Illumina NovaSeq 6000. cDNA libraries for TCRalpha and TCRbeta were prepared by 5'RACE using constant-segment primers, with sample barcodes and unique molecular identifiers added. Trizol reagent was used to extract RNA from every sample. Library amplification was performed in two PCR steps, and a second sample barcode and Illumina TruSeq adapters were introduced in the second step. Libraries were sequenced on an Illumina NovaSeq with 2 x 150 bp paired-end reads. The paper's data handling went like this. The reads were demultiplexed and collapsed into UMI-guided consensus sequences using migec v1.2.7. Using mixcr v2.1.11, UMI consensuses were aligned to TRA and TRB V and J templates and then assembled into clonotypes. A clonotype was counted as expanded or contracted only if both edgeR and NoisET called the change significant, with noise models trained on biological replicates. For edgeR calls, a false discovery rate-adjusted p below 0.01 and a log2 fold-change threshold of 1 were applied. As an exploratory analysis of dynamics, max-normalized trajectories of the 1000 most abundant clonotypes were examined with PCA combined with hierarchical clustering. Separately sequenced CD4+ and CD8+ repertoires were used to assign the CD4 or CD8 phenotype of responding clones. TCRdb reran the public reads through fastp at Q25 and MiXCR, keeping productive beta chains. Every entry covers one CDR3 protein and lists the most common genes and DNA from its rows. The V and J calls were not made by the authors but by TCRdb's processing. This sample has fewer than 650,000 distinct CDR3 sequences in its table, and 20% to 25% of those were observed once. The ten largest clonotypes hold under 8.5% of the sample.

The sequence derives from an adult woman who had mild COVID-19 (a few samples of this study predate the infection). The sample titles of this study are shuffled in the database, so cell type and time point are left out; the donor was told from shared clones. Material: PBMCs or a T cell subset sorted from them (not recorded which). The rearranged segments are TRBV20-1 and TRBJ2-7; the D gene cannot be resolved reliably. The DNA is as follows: TGCAGTGCTCTCTCGGCCTCGGAAGATTCCTACGAGCAGTACTTC. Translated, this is CSALSASEDSYEQYF.